A single TCR beta chain is shown here with its context. Its antigen is unknown. The table came from immunoSEQ multiplex PCR; TCRdb's copy has only in-frame clones and leaves some out. The sample includes 80,000 to 90,000 clones, under 90% seen only once; the top ten take 0.11%. The record originates from a study of graft-versus-host responses after intestinal transplantation. Study background: Multivisceral, liver-intestinal, or isolated intestinal transplants were given to recipients. Anti-thymocyte globulin induction, then tacrolimus and steroids for around 3 years, went to all recipients.

Whole-study results and caveats: GvH clones occurred in recipient marrow; some first appeared in ileum or blood. There was an association between peak levels of circulating GvH clones and early post-transplant HvG declines.

This TCR was sampled from a human donor who received an intestinal transplant. This specimen consisted of unstimulated CD4+ T cells sorted from spleen or lymph node cells, obtained before intestinal transplant.

CDR3 nucleotides: TGTGCCAGCAGCTTTGTCCAGGGATCCTACGAGCAGTACTTC. Its protein product is CASSFVQGSYEQYF. This sequence joins TRBV7-3 and TRBJ2-7, with a tentative D call TRBD1 (5 bases). The CDR3 is 14 amino acids. The germline gives CDR1 SGHTA, CDR2 FQGTGA. Trimming removed 3 bases from V and 1 base from J, with 10 bases in between.